This TCR beta chain was profiled in a study of identifying expanded T cells in peripheral blood. Findings of the study overall: Across healthy donors, higher total template counts meant significantly greater approximately two-week count variance.

The J segment lost 4 bases and the V segment lost 4 bases, leaving 6 bases of the junction unmatched. Germline V gene data show CDR1 as SGHNT and CDR2 as YYREEE (reference sequence). The CDR3 consists of 15 residues. Profiling relied on immunoSEQ multiplex PCR, and the TCRdb table lists in-frame clones only, not all of them. The sample gives some 93,000 clones, about nine tenths of which show up once; about 4% is in the top ten. A remark on this clone: Its antigen is undetermined.

What was sequenced was blood. This sequence was found in a person between 18 and 70 years old in good health. The chain recombines TRBV5-4 with TRBJ2-1, with 9 bases that match TRBD2. This CDR3 reads CASSISGRRYNEQFF. The DNA for the CDR3 is TGTGCCAGCAGCATTAGCGGGAGACGTTACAATGAGCAGTTCTTC.